The clone carrying this TCR beta chain was seen a handful of times. Its target is unknown. Those donating, healthy Caucasian individuals from Russia, were aged roughly 6 to 95. With a J-beta primer mix and a sample-barcoded 5' primer, a second PCR ran about 7 to 11 cycles. TCRdb called the 5' RACE reads again in MiXCR, with one record for every CDR3 protein. The data show some 1.5 million distinct CDR3 sequences, with roughly 43% seen just once and about 4.1% held by the top ten. These data originate in a study of blood T cells in healthy people across ages. Whole-study findings and limits: Long-lived and aged donors differed, with more naive CD4+ cells and higher diversity in the long-lived.

This CDR3 is built from 18 residues. The V and J ends lost 4 bases and 1 base respectively, with 23 bases between them. Per the germline V gene, CDR1 is SGHRS and CDR2 is YFSETQ. Sequences were obtained from blood. The chain uses TRBV5-1 and TRBJ1-1; TRBD1 might be the D (5 bases). The source is a woman aged 18-29 years in good health. CDR3 nucleotides: TGCGCCAGCAGCCCGGGGGGGGATTGGACAATGGCGAACACTGAAGCTTTCTTT. Its protein is CASSPGGDWTMANTEAFF.